This record covers a single T cell receptor beta chain. This clonotype came up once. Its antigen remains unidentified. Base quality data are lacking; no much larger clone is found one base away. A read on its own is weak evidence. Sequencing used an Illumina HiSeq 1500. The raw public reads went through TCRdb reprocessing: fastp at Q25, MiXCR clone calling, in-frame beta chains kept. One record per CDR3 amino acid sequence lists the most common genes and DNA. The sample contains under 500,000 distinct CDR3 sequences, about 42% of them found a single time. 43% of the sample is held by the ten biggest clonotypes. The sample comes from a study of T cell repertoires in cytomegalovirus infection (dated by TCRdb to between 2018 and 2021). Notes on the research overall: Alongside well-studied HLA-B-restricted epitopes, the peptide stimulations were aimed at recently identified HLA-C-restricted CMV epitopes, whose presentation resists viral immunomodulation. Donor HLA type was relevant to the analysis, as public TCR beta signatures indicated carriage of CMV infection together with the matching HLA type. Study-wide conclusions, independent of this receptor: The ex vivo response was dominated by HLA-C-restricted CMV-specific TCR beta clonotypes, and the single most frequent clonotype in two of eight donors was supplied by these HLA-C-restricted clonotypes. In both this cohort and an independent cohort of 350 or so donors, the cumulative frequency of public TCR beta family members distinguished carriers of CMV infection plus the relevant HLA type.

The junction shows trimming of 2 bases on V and 1 base on J, and the gene matches do not reach 6 bases of it. Based on the germline V gene (reference sequence), the CDR1 and CDR2 sequences are DFQATT and SNEGSKA. The CDR3, cysteine through phenylalanine, is 16 amino acids long. CDR3 DNA only is kept here, 48 bases in frame from base 1. The label giving this sample's treatment or condition can be read as: in vitro stimulation with specific CMV peptide epitopes to enrich CMV-specific T cells. The receptor comes from a human donor in good health (CMV status not recorded). Some clones in this sample may be carry-over from other donors' samples. The chain couples TRBV20-1 to TRBJ2-1, with 9 central nucleotides matching TRBD2. The sample here was cultured PBMCs, taken from culture after CMV antigen stimulation. The CDR3 amino acid sequence is: CSARLAGYLSYNEQFF. The base sequence is TGCAGTGCTAGACTAGCGGGGTACTTATCCTACAATGAGCAGTTCTTC.